This TCR beta chain was sequenced in a study of T-cell reconstitution after alpha-beta-depleted transplantation in children. Study outcomes and limitations: T-cell counts and diversity were attributed mostly to newly produced T cells one year after transplant.

About this clonotype: Antigen unknown.

Using unique molecular identifiers, the investigators prepared the TCRbeta library. TCRdb redid the calling of the PCR reads with MiXCR, one entry per CDR3 protein. The sample holds approximately 350,000 distinct CDR3 sequences, about a sixth seen once. Germline V gene data show CDR1 as SEHNR and CDR2 as FQNEAQ (reference sequence). CDR3 size: 16 residues. V lost 0 bases to trimming and J lost 5 bases; unmatched junction nucleotides: 4. The specimen comprised PBMCs, mostly from graft donor cells, sampled 360 days after TCRalphabeta/CD19-depleted stem cell transplant. The chain recombines TRBV7-9 with TRBJ2-1; 10 bases fit TRBD1. This sequence was found in a male patient between 2 and 10 years old who had a stem cell transplant for acute lymphoblastic leukemia, so the T cells may come from the graft donor. The CDR3 DNA is TGTGCCAGCAGCTTAGCCCCCGGACAGGGGGACAATGAGCAGTTCTTC. Encoded protein: CASSLAPGQGDNEQFF.